This is a list of T cell receptor beta chains from one sample in a study of blood T cell repertoires in COVID-19. TCRdb's table, derived via immunoSEQ multiplex PCR, lists solely in-frame clones and lacks some. There are some 100,000 clones in the sample; about 80% occur only once, and 31% lies in the top ten. Specimen: peripheral blood. The receptor set was obtained from a man aged 65-85 years with active or convalescent COVID-19. CDR3s include the opening cysteine and the closing phenylalanine or tryptophan. The D gene is left open where the match is weak. A clone size is listed for some rows: how often the clone was seen (once, few, many), or a class if it is expanded.

j_gene | abundance | v_gene | d_gene | CDR3aa | CDR3nt
TRBJ2-5 | . | TRBV30 | . | CAWTSLQGSETQYF | TGTGCCTGGACTTCTCTACAGGGATCAGAGACCCAGTACTTC
TRBJ2-7 | . | TRBV7-6 | . | CASSFLGEGGTSYEQYF | TGTGCCAGCAGCTTTTTAGGTGAAGGCGGTACTTCCTACGAGCAGTACTTC
TRBJ2-1 | . | TRBV6-2/TRBV6-3 | TRBD1 | CASSYWNRGSSYNEQFF | TGTGCCAGCAGTTACTGGAACAGGGGGAGCTCCTACAATGAGCAGTTCTTC
TRBJ2-3 | . | TRBV4-1 | TRBD2 | CASSQVKRLAGSTDTQYF | TGCGCCAGCAGCCAAGTTAAGAGACTAGCGGGGTCTACAGATACGCAGTATTTT
TRBJ1-2 | . | TRBV30 | . | CAWKVKAGGYTF | TGTGCCTGGAAGGTTAAAGCGGGAGGCTACACCTTC
TRBJ1-5 | . | TRBV4-1 | . | CASSPQTGNQPQHF | TGCGCCAGCAGCCCGCAGACCGGGAATCAGCCCCAGCATTTT
TRBJ2-3 | . | TRBV5-1 | TRBD1 | CASSVGQGGFGFADTQYF | TGCGCCAGCAGCGTGGGACAGGGGGGATTCGGTTTCGCAGATACGCAGTATTTT
TRBJ2-6 | few | TRBV27 | . | CASGRVGESGANVLTF | TGTGCCAGCGGTCGGGTTGGGGAGTCGGGGGCCAACGTCCTGACTTTC
TRBJ1-2 | . | TRBV5-1 | TRBD1 | CASSSGQGSGYTF | TGCGCCAGCAGCTCAGGACAGGGGAGTGGCTACACCTTC
TRBJ2-3 | . | TRBV7-2 | TRBD1 | CASRREGGALGTQYF | TGTGCCAGCAGGCGCGAAGGGGGCGCCTTGGGTACGCAGTATTTT
TRBJ1-2 | . | TRBV6-5 | . | CASRAGMGHGYTF | TGTGCCAGCAGGGCCGGGATGGGCCATGGCTACACCTTC
TRBJ1-6 | few | TRBV9 | . | CASSVGGVGSPLHF | TGTGCCAGCAGCGTAGGGGGAGTGGGTTCACCCCTCCACTTT
TRBJ2-7 | . | TRBV5-4 | . | CASSIDTGSYEQYF | TGTGCCAGCAGCATAGACACCGGGAGCTACGAGCAGTACTTC
TRBJ1-2 | . | TRBV30 | . | CACRGRSNYGYTF | TGTGCCTGCAGGGGCCGGAGTAACTATGGCTACACCTTC
TRBJ2-1 | . | TRBV3-1/TRBV3-2 | TRBD1 | CASSHPDREGSEQFF | TGTGCCAGCAGCCACCCCGACAGGGAAGGTAGTGAGCAGTTCTTC
TRBJ2-2 | few | TRBV5-1 | . | CASSRILAPTGELFF | TGCGCCAGCAGCCGTATACTAGCTCCCACCGGGGAGCTGTTTTTT
TRBJ2-7 | . | TRBV2 | . | CASNTDSYEQYF | TGTGCCAGCAATACGGACAGTTACGAGCAGTACTTC
TRBJ2-3 | . | TRBV30 | . | CAWTHGSHTTDTQYF | TGTGCCTGGACCCACGGGTCTCATACCACAGATACGCAGTATTTT
TRBJ2-3 | . | TRBV6-4 | TRBD1 | CASSATDRGLTDTQYF | TGTGCCAGCAGTGCCACGGACAGGGGGCTCACAGATACGCAGTATTTT
TRBJ2-1 | . | TRBV24-1 | . | CATSVWGTYNEQFF | TGTGCCACCAGTGTTTGGGGGACATACAATGAGCAGTTCTTC
TRBJ2-7 | few | TRBV5-1 | TRBD2 | CASRGVAGETYEQYF | TGCGCCAGCAGGGGGGTAGCGGGAGAAACCTACGAGCAGTACTTC
TRBJ1-2 | once | TRBV2 | TRBD1 | CARGDRRGDGYTF | TGTGCCAGGGGGGACAGGAGGGGCGATGGCTACACCTTC
TRBJ1-1 | . | TRBV5-6 | . | CASSSQGPRGNTEAFF | TGTGCCAGCAGCTCACAGGGACCGAGGGGGAACACTGAAGCTTTCTTT
TRBJ1-1 | . | TRBV11-2 | . | CASSFRGQATEAFF | TGTGCCAGCAGCTTCCGCGGACAAGCCACTGAAGCTTTCTTT
TRBJ2-1 | . | TRBV4-1 | TRBD2 | CASSQDVAGGRNEQFF | TGCGCCAGCAGCCAAGATGTAGCGGGGGGGCGCAATGAGCAGTTCTTC
TRBJ2-7 | . | TRBV28 | . | CASSLPGQYGPYEQYF | TGTGCCAGCAGCCTACCCGGACAGTACGGTCCCTACGAGCAGTACTTC
TRBJ2-7 | . | TRBV5-1 | TRBD2 | CASRRLAGRFSYEQYF | TGCGCCAGCAGGCGACTAGCGGGACGTTTCTCCTACGAGCAGTACTTC
TRBJ1-6 | . | TRBV27 | . | CASSLRGLENSPLHF | TGTGCCAGCAGTTTACGCGGTCTAGAAAATTCACCCCTCCACTTT
TRBJ1-2 | once | TRBV4-2 | TRBD1 | CASTSLDRNENGYTF | TGTGCCAGCACCTCTTTGGACAGGAACGAAAATGGCTACACCTTC
TRBJ1-3 | . | TRBV30 | TRBD1 | CAWSVEGAYGNTIYF | TGTGCCTGGAGTGTAGAGGGGGCTTATGGAAACACCATATATTTT
TRBJ2-3 | . | TRBV18 | . | CASSPQSGSSTDTQYF | TGTGCCAGCTCACCTCAGTCAGGCTCTAGCACAGATACGCAGTATTTT
TRBJ2-7 | . | TRBV10-3 | TRBD1 | CAIGRTGMEEQYF | TGTGCCATCGGTAGGACAGGGATGGAGGAGCAGTACTTC
TRBJ1-1 | few | TRBV29-1 | . | CSADGNTEAFF | TGCAGCGCGGACGGGAACACTGAAGCTTTCTTT
TRBJ1-2 | . | TRBV10-3 | TRBD1 | CAISEGTGVVHGYTF | TGTGCCATCAGTGAGGGGACAGGGGTTGTCCATGGCTACACCTTC
TRBJ1-4 | . | TRBV18 | TRBD1 | CASSPSAGQGDEKLFF | TGTGCCAGCTCACCATCGGCGGGACAGGGCGATGAAAAACTGTTTTTT
TRBJ1-4 | few | TRBV5-1 | TRBD1 | CASSSDRGRGKLFF | TGCGCCAGCAGCTCGGACAGGGGGCGAGGAAAACTGTTTTTT
TRBJ1-2 | . | TRBV6-6 | TRBD1 | CASSRDRGGYGYTF | TGTGCCAGCAGTCGGGACAGGGGCGGCTATGGCTACACCTTC
TRBJ1-1 | . | TRBV6-5 | . | CASSRLAGTEAFF | TGTGCCAGCTCGAGACTGGCCGGCACTGAAGCTTTCTTT
TRBJ2-7 | . | TRBV15 | . | CATSRDLRRAYYEQYF | TGTGCCACCAGCAGAGATTTAAGGAGGGCTTATTACGAGCAGTACTTC
TRBJ1-2 | . | TRBV9 | . | CASSGTGGPHGYTF | TGTGCCAGCAGCGGGACGGGGGGGCCCCATGGCTACACCTTC
TRBJ2-2 | . | TRBV3-1/TRBV3-2 | TRBD2 | CASSQYRLAGRNTGELFF | TGTGCCAGCAGCCAATACCGACTAGCGGGACGGAACACCGGGGAGCTGTTTTTT
TRBJ1-1 | . | TRBV7-9 | . | CASSSPSQGRTEAFF | TGTGCCAGCAGCTCCCCTTCACAGGGAAGGACTGAAGCTTTCTTT